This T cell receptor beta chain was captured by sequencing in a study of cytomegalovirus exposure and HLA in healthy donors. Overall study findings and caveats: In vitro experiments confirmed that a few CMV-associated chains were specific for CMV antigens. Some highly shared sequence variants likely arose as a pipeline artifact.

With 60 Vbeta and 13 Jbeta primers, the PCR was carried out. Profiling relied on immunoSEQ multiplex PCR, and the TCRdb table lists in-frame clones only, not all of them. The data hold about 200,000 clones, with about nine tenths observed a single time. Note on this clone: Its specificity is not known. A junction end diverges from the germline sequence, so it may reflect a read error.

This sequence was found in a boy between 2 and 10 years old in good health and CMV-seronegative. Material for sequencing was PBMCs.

This chain's CDR3 is CSSSALEKLTYGYTF. The CDR3 DNA sequence: TGTTCCAGCAGCGCCCTTGAGAAGTTAACCTATGGCTACACCTTC. J is TRBJ1-2 and V is TRBV7-9; D ambiguous. The CDR3 totals 15 residues. The germline gives CDR1 SEHNR, CDR2 FQNEAQ (reference sequence).